Listed here are 28 T cell receptor beta chains from one sample, sequenced in a study of T cells in tuberculosis. TCRdb keeps only in-frame clones here, not all; method: immunoSEQ multiplex PCR. The table lists approximately 30,000 clones, 90% to 95% of them singletons, with 2.2% in the top ten. The sample consisted of PBMCs. The source is a donor aged 10-29 years with latent tuberculosis or without tuberculosis infection.

The chain uses TRBV2 and TRBJ1-5; D possibly corresponds to TRBD1 (5 bases). CDR3 size: 15 residues. V was pared by 6 bases and J by 2 bases, with 14 bases between. Per the germline V gene, CDR1 is SNHLY and CDR2 is FYNNEI. The CDR3 DNA sequence: TGTGCCAGCAGCGACCCAGGCAGGGGCAATCAGCCCCAGCATTTT. Translation gives CASSDPGRGNQPQHF.

The chain employs TRBV19 and TRBJ2-3, with D uncertain. Trimming took 1 base from V and 4 from J, leaving 12 bases between them. The CDR3 has 15 amino acids. Looked up from germline, CDR1 is LNHDA and CDR2 is SQIVND (reference sequence). CDR3 in amino acids: CASSIANNRADTQYF. The CDR3 DNA follows: TGTGCCAGTAGTATAGCCAACAATCGGGCAGATACGCAGTATTTT.

The gene calls are TRBV7-2 and TRBJ2-5; 10 bases map to TRBD2. V dropped 5 bases and J dropped 5; count of bases not matched to a gene: 5. This CDR3 spans 14 amino acids. CDR1 is SGHTA and CDR2 is FQGNSA in the germline V gene. Here the CDR3 reads CASSRGLASETQYF. CDR3 in DNA: TGTGCCAGCAGCCGGGGACTAGCGTCGGAGACCCAGTACTTC.

The chain recombines TRBV5-1 with TRBJ1-4; TRBD1 aligns across 9 bases. This CDR3 is 15 amino acids long. V lost 3 bases to trimming and J lost 8 bases; unmatched junction nucleotides: 8. CDR1 is SGHRS and CDR2 is YFSETQ in the germline V gene. CDR3: CASSSTGGEREKLFF. CDR3 coding DNA: TGCGCCAGCAGCTCGACAGGGGGGGAAAGGGAAAAACTGTTTTTT.

The chain combines TRBV30 with TRBJ1-1; 8 positions agree with TRBD1. With V trimmed by 8 bases and J by 0 bases, 2 bases remained unmatched. The CDR3 sequence is 12 residues long. The germline V gene encodes CDR1 GTSNPN and CDR2 SVGIG (reference sequence). The CDR3 spells CAKDRVNTEAFF. The CDR3 DNA reads as TGTGCCAAGGACAGGGTGAACACTGAAGCTTTCTTT.

The chain joins TRBV11-2 to TRBJ1-3, with D perhaps matching TRBD1 (6 bases). The length of the CDR3 is 17 residues. Germline V gene lookup returns CDR1 SGHAT and CDR2 FQNNGV. The V end was cut by 4 bases, the J end by 2 bases, with 18 bases between. DNA of the CDR3: TGTGCCAGCAGCTGGATGCAGACAGGTTATCCTGGAAACACCATATATTTT. Its translation: CASSWMQTGYPGNTIYF.

The gene calls are TRBV19 and TRBJ2-3; the D gene is possibly TRBD2 (5 bases). Germline V CDR1 and CDR2: LNHDA, SQIVND (reference sequence). This CDR3 contains 11 residues. Trimming left V 6 bases short and J 6 bases short, with 7 bases between. The CDR3 is CASRRRDTQYF. CDR3 DNA: TGTGCCAGTAGAAGGAGGGATACGCAGTATTTT.

The V and J genes are TRBV19 and TRBJ2-5; D not resolved. This CDR3 has 13 amino acids. V was clipped by 3 bases and J by 3 bases, with 8 bases between them. Germline CDR1 is LNHDA and CDR2 is SQIVND (reference sequence). The CDR3 DNA sequence: TGTGCCAGTAGTATGGAGAGAAAAGAGACCCAGTACTTC. Protein: CASSMERKETQYF.

The V and J genes are TRBV29-1 and TRBJ2-7, with a possible D match to TRBD1 (6 bases). From germline, CDR1 is SQVTM and CDR2 ANQGSEA. The CDR3 runs 16 residues. V was cut by 4 bases and J by 4 bases, with 23 bases left in between. The CDR3 DNA reads as TGCAGCGTTGTAAAAGCTGGGACACCACCTTATTACGAGCAGTACTTC. Its translation is CSVVKAGTPPYYEQYF.

This clone came up once. The V call is TRBV11-2, the J call TRBJ1-2; D is perhaps TRBD1 (6 bases). Germline values: CDR1 SGHAT, CDR2 FQNNGV. Trimming pared 2 bases from V and 7 bases from J, leaving 17 bases between. The CDR3 contains 15 residues. DNA for the CDR3: TGTGCCAGCAGCTTACCCCTCGCCAGGGGCGGTGGCTACACCTTC. This codes for CASSLPLARGGGYTF.

This clone has just one count. This chain connects TRBV9 to TRBJ1-1, with D unclear. V was pared by 4 bases and J by 4 bases, with 8 bases between. The CDR3 runs to 12 residues. The germline gives CDR1 SGDLS, CDR2 YYNGEE. In nucleotides, the CDR3 is TGTGCCAGCAGCTCAACGGGCACTGAAGCTTTCTTT. Its protein product is CASSSTGTEAFF. The whole variable domain, remainder taken from reference TRBV9 and TRBJ1-1, is DSGVTQTPKHLITATGQRVTLRCSPRSGDLSVYWYQQSLDQGLQFLIQYYNGEERAKGNILERFSAQQFPDLHSELNLSSLELGDSALYFCASSSTGTEAFFGQGTRLTVV.

The chain carries TRBV27 and TRBJ2-1, with 9 bases fitting TRBD2. J lost 6 bases, V lost 0 bases, and 6 bases had no gene match. The CDR3 runs 16 residues. Per the germline V gene, CDR1 is MNHEY and CDR2 is SMNVEV (reference sequence). For the CDR3, the DNA is TGTGCCAGCAGTTTATCGCGCGGGAGGGCCACCAATGAGCAGTTCTTC. It yields the protein CASSLSRGRATNEQFF.

The chain carries TRBV2 and TRBJ1-1; the D is unclear. Germline lookup yields CDR1 SNHLY and CDR2 FYNNEI. V was trimmed by 6 bases and J by 10 bases, leaving 24 bases between them. CDR3 length: 15 amino acids. As DNA, the CDR3 is TGTGCCAGCAGCCAGAACCGCAGATCTCGGGTCGGAGCTTTCTTT. Translating gives CASSQNRRSRVGAFF.

The V and J genes are TRBV19 and TRBJ2-2; TRBD2 aligns across 9 bases. The trim removed 0 bases at V and 8 bases at J, leaving 13 bases unmatched. The CDR3 sequence is 18 residues long. Germline-derived CDR1 and CDR2 are LNHDA and SQIVND (reference sequence). The CDR3 nucleotides read TGTGCCAGTAGTATAGATCTCATCATAGCGGGAGTCTCAGGGGAGCTGTTTTTT. Translating it yields CASSIDLIIAGVSGELFF. Full variable domain (remainder filled in from reference TRBV19 and TRBJ2-2): DGGITQSPKYLFRKEGQNVTLSCEQNLNHDAMYWYRQDPGQGLRLIYYSQIVNDFQKGDIAEGYSVSREKKESFPLTVTSAQKNPTAFYLCASSIDLIIAGVSGELFFGEGSRLTVL.

The J gene is TRBJ2-5, the V gene TRBV7-9, with a tentative D call TRBD2 (5 bases). This CDR3 comprises 14 residues. Trimming cost V 5 bases and J 3 bases, with 13 bases left between them. Germline V gene data show CDR1 as SEHNR and CDR2 as FQNEAQ (reference sequence). This chain's CDR3 is CASSPRNGEETQYF. The CDR3 DNA sequence: TGTGCCAGCAGCCCAAGGAACGGGGAAGAGACCCAGTACTTC.

The genes are TRBV19 and TRBJ1-1, with D hard to call. The V and J ends lost 1 base and 6 bases respectively, with 12 bases between them. The CDR3 extends over 14 amino acids. The germline gives CDR1 LNHDA, CDR2 SQIVND (reference sequence). This CDR3 reads CASSIGLRRSEAFF. The CDR3 bases are TGTGCCAGTAGTATAGGTCTGCGGAGATCTGAAGCTTTCTTT.

The chain links TRBV10-3 to TRBJ1-2, with D possibly being TRBD1 (6 bases). V was cut by 0 bases and J by 4 bases, with 9 bases left in between. The CDR3 length is 14 residues. Germline CDR1 ENHRY, CDR2 SYGVKD. CDR3 loop: CAISESDRSYGYTF. The DNA for the CDR3 is TGTGCCATCAGTGAGTCGGACAGAAGCTATGGCTACACCTTC.

This clone was picked up a small number of times. The J gene is TRBJ1-4, the V gene TRBV15, with 9 nucleotides matching TRBD1. Germline lookup yields CDR1 LNHNV and CDR2 YYDKDF (reference sequence). The CDR3 sequence is 15 residues long. V gave up 1 base and J gave up 5 bases; unmatched junction bases: 2. The CDR3 DNA is TGTGCCACCAGCAGAGCCGGGACAGGGAATGAAAAACTGTTTTTT. It codes for CATSRAGTGNEKLFF.

CDR3 sequence reads: CASSLAASGYTDTQYF. The CDR3 nucleotides are TGTGCCAGCAGCTTGGCGGCTAGCGGATACACAGATACGCAGTATTTT. The rearrangement uses TRBV5-4 and TRBJ2-3, with 7 bases identical to TRBD2. Germline V gene data show CDR1 as SGHNT and CDR2 as YYREEE (reference sequence). Germline trimming cut 0 bases from V and 2 bases from J; bases unmatched to any gene: 6. This CDR3 is built from 16 residues.

The rearrangement uses TRBV18 and TRBJ2-2; 12 bases are a match to TRBD2. Germline CDR1 reads KGHSH; CDR2 reads LQKENI. CDR3 length: 17 amino acids. V was clipped by 5 bases and J by 2 bases; unmatched bases: 6. The CDR3 region is CASSVPGLAGNTGELFF. The CDR3 DNA reads TGTGCCAGCTCAGTCCCGGGACTAGCGGGTAACACCGGGGAGCTGTTTTTT.

This chain connects TRBV7-2 to TRBJ2-5, with D perhaps TRBD2 (5 bases). The V gene lost 8 bases and the J gene lost 5 bases, with 18 bases spanning the gap. This CDR3 region has 14 residues. The germline V gene has CDR1 SGHTA and CDR2 FQGNSA. The CDR3 reads CASRQLSGWETQYF. The CDR3 region has the DNA TGTGCCAGCCGGCAACTGAGCGGCTGGGAGACCCAGTACTTC.

This chain uses TRBV7-2 with TRBJ1-4; 11 bases line up with TRBD1. The junction had 10 bases not matched to a gene; V was cut back by 0 bases and J by 10 bases. Looked up from germline, CDR1 is SGHTA and CDR2 is FQGNSA. This CDR3 region has 17 residues. CDR3 protein: CASSLASAGTGGGKLFF. CDR3 sequence (DNA): TGTGCCAGCAGCTTAGCTTCGGCCGGGACAGGGGGTGGAAAACTGTTTTTT.

This chain's CDR3 is CASSRRQGSTGELFF. CDR3 DNA sequence: TGTGCCAGCAGCCGGAGACAGGGCAGCACCGGGGAGCTGTTTTTT. This chain links TRBV7-2 with TRBJ2-2; TRBD1 matches 7 bases. V dropped 5 bases and J dropped 4; count of bases not matched to a gene: 7. The germline CDR1 and CDR2 sequences are SGHTA and FQGNSA. The CDR3 contains 15 residues.

This sequence joins TRBV7-2 and TRBJ2-2, with D perhaps matching TRBD2 (6 bases). CDR1 SGHTA and CDR2 FQGNSA come from the germline V gene. Trimming cost V 1 base and J 3 bases, with 12 bases left between them. The CDR3 totals 16 residues. CDR3: CASSLDTSPHTGELFF. CDR3 DNA sequence: TGTGCCAGCAGCTTAGATACTAGCCCTCACACCGGGGAGCTGTTTTTT.

The chain carries TRBV6-5 and TRBJ2-7, with D possibly TRBD1 on 6 matching bases. V was clipped by 6 bases and J by 2 bases, with 17 bases between them. The CDR3 loop spans 15 amino acids. Germline-derived CDR1 and CDR2 are MNHEY and SVGAGI. CDR3 nucleotides: TGTGCCAGCAGGAAAAAGGCCTCAGGGGCCTACGAGCAGTACTTC. The encoded protein is CASRKKASGAYEQYF.

The chain links TRBV18 to TRBJ2-2; maybe TRBD1 (5 bases). There are 13 residues in the CDR3. V was pared by 3 bases and J by 5 bases, with 7 bases between. Germline loops: CDR1 KGHSH, CDR2 LQKENI. The CDR3 reads CASSPPGTGELFF. The DNA of the CDR3 is TGTGCCAGCTCACCCCCAGGGACCGGGGAGCTGTTTTTT. Combining the CDR3 with reference TRBV18 and TRBJ2-2 gives the whole variable domain NAGVMQNPRHLVRRRGQEARLRCSPMKGHSHVYWYRQLPEEGLKFMVYLQKENIIDESGMPKERFSAEFPKEGPSILRIQQVVRGDSAAYFCASSPPGTGELFFGEGSRLTVL.

The chain has TRBV6-4 and TRBJ2-7; D not certain. The germline V gene has CDR1 MRHNA and CDR2 SNTAGT. The CDR3 covers 14 residues. Trimming shortened V by 4 bases and J by 3 bases, and 13 bases separated the two germline ends. The DNA for the CDR3 is TGTGCCAGCAGTGGATCAGTCATCTTCTACGAGCAGTACTTC. This codes for CASSGSVIFYEQYF.

The rearrangement uses TRBV9 and TRBJ1-2, with D tentatively TRBD1 (6 bases). The CDR3 has 19 amino acids. Trimming took off 1 base at V and 2 bases at J, with 24 bases between the two ends. The germline CDR1 and CDR2 sequences are SGDLS and YYNGEE. The CDR3 coding sequence is TGTGCCAGCAGCGTATTAACGGTAAGGGGGTCACAGATCAACTATGGCTACACCTTC. It specifies CASSVLTVRGSQINYGYTF.